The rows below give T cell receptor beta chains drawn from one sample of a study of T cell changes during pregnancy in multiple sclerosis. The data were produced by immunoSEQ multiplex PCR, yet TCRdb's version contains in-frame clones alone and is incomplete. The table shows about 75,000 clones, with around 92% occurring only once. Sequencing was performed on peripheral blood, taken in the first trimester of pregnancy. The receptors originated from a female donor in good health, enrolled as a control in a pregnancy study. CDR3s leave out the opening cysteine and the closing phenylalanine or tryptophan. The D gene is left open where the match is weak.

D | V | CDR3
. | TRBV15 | ATSRKSTQRGSPLH
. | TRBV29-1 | SVPQVLSTDTQY
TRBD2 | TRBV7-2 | ASSLVLAGALEQY
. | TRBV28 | ASSLEATIYGYT
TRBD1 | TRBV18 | ASSPFGTDDTGELF
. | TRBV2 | ATAVGYGYT
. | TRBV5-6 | ASSLYNRVDQPQH
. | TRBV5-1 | ASSLDFTGNYEQY
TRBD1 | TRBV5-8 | ASSLAAGGPYYGYT
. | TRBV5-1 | ASSLDQETQY
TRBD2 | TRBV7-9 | ASSLLASGPDTQY
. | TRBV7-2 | ASSLVGTSSYNEQF
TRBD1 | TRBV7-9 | ASSLGDRGGYT
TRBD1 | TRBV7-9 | ASSQSAETGRSYGNT
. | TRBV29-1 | SGGTSNTGELF
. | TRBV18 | ASSPHQEGGYT
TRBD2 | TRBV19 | ASSTAAGGQETQY
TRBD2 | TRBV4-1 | ASSHSPGTSGRDEQF
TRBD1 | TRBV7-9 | ASSPDRGRNTEAF
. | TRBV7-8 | ASSLGGTRPYEQY
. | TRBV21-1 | ASTLRGLTEAF
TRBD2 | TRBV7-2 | ASSLAGLEQETQY
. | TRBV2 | ASRREGGRSNQPQH
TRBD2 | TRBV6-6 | ASSQTGGTNEQF
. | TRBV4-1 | ASSPSRMQAGAYGYT
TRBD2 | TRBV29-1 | SSPGRASGYNEQF